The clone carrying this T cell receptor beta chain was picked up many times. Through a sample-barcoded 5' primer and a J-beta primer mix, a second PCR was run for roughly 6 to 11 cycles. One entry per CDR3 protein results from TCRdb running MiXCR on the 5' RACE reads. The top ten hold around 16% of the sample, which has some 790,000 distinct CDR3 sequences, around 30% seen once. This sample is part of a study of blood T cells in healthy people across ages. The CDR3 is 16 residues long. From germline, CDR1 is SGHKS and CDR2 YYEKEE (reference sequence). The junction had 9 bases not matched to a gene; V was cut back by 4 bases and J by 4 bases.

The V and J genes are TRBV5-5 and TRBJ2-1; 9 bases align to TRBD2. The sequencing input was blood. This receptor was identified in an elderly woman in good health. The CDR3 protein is CASSPGLSGGYNEQFF. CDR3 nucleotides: TGTGCCAGCAGCCCTGGGCTTAGCGGGGGTTACAATGAGCAGTTCTTC.